One sample yielded the 7 T cell receptor beta chains listed below, sequenced in a study of beta chain features in type 1 diabetes. Expressed TCRB transcripts were sequenced after all isolated RNA was converted to cDNA. TCRdb keeps only in-frame clones here, not all; method: immunoSEQ multiplex PCR. The sample records 200,000 to 250,000 clones, over 9.5% being singletons. The sample taken for sequencing was naive CD4+ T cells from blood. Every receptor here comes from a woman aged 18-30 years in good health.

This clone showed up just a few times. The chain couples TRBV11-1 to TRBJ1-1; D is uncertain. The CDR3 consists of 13 residues. Germline V gene data show CDR1 as SGHAT and CDR2 as FQDESV (reference sequence). V was clipped by 5 bases and J by 5 bases, with 12 bases between them. The CDR3 loop is CASSLNSLTEAFF. The CDR3 coding sequence is TGTGCCAGCAGCCTAAATTCGTTGACTGAAGCTTTCTTT.

This clone was counted between two and nine times. The V and J genes are TRBV5-1 and TRBJ2-7, with D maybe TRBD1 (6 bases). Germline CDR1 is SGHRS and CDR2 is YFSETQ. Trimming cost V 4 bases and J 3 bases, with 17 bases left between them. The CDR3 spans 15 residues. The CDR3 reads CASSRAGEGVYEQYF. The CDR3 nucleotides read TGCGCCAGCAGCCGTGCAGGGGAAGGGGTCTACGAGCAGTACTTC.

The V and J genes are TRBV5-1 and TRBJ1-1; 8 positions match TRBD1. The CDR3 sequence is 14 residues long. With 4 bases clipped from V and 5 bases from J, the junction kept 7 bases outside the gene matches. The germline CDR1 and CDR2 sequences are SGHRS and YFSETQ. In nucleotides, the CDR3 is TGCGCCAGCAGCCCCCAGGGGGCTAAGACTGAAGCTTTCTTT. This codes for CASSPQGAKTEAFF.

V is TRBV7-2 and J is TRBJ1-2; 7 positions agree with TRBD1. V shed 3 bases and J 4 bases; nucleotides not matched to a gene: 8. This CDR3 is 15 amino acids long. Germline CDR1 is SGHTA and CDR2 is FQGNSA. This CDR3 reads CASSLSQGFFYGYTF. The CDR3 DNA follows: TGTGCCAGCAGCTTGTCACAGGGGTTCTTCTATGGCTACACCTTC.

This clone was seen only a few times. V and J are TRBV6-6 and TRBJ2-7; D may be TRBD2 (6 bases). The germline V gene encodes CDR1 MNHNY and CDR2 SVGAGI (reference sequence). Trimming stripped 2 bases from V and 7 bases from J, with 18 bases between. The CDR3 is 15 residues long. The CDR3 protein is CASSYPAGRNGEQYF. The CDR3 bases are TGTGCCAGCAGTTACCCAGCAGGGAGGAACGGGGAGCAGTACTTC.

This chain links TRBV11-2 with TRBJ2-7; perhaps TRBD1 as D (6 bases). The CDR3 is 14 residues long. In germline, CDR1 is SGHAT, CDR2 FQNNGV. The V end lost 2 bases, the J end lost 6 bases, and 14 bases lay between the germline ends. DNA of the CDR3: TGTGCCAGCAGCTTATCGAGGGGGATTTCCGAGCAGTACTTC. Amino acids: CASSLSRGISEQYF.

In its sample, this clone was seen a few times. This chain joins TRBV5-1 and TRBJ2-5; 8 nucleotides agree with TRBD1. CDR1 and CDR2 from the germline V gene are SGHRS and YFSETQ. This CDR3 has 15 residues. Losses at the gene ends were 7 bases for V and 5 bases for J; bases not matched to a gene: 13. In nucleotides, the CDR3 is TGCGCCAGCTCGATACCAGGGGGCGGGCCGGAGACCCAGTACTTC. Translation: CASSIPGGGPETQYF. Variable domain in full (rest from reference TRBV5-1 and TRBJ2-5): KAGVTQTPRYLIKTRGQQVTLSCSPISGHRSVSWYQQTPGQGLQFLFEYFSETQRNKGNFPGRFSGRQFSNSRSEMNVSTLELGDSALYLCASSIPGGGPETQYFGPGTRLLVL.